This T cell receptor (beta chain) was identified during a study of blood T cell repertoires in COVID-19. This table comes from immunoSEQ multiplex PCR, and its TCRdb copy is limited to in-frame clones, with some not included. This repertoire shows roughly 180,000 clones, roughly 92% found once; its top ten account for 0.76%. Germline V gene lookup returns CDR1 SGHAT and CDR2 FQNNGV. Unmatched junction bases numbered 13, after V lost 5 bases and J lost 13 bases. This CDR3 has 15 amino acids. This TCR came from a man aged 25-45 years with COVID-19, enrolled during active disease. J is TRBJ2-3 and V is TRBV11-2, with 12 bases matching TRBD2. The specimen sequenced was peripheral blood. For the CDR3, the DNA is TGTGCCAGCAGCCCCGGGACTAGCGGGCGTATACGGGAGTATTTT. Encoded protein: CASSPGTSGRIREYF. The full variable domain, completed using reference TRBV11-2 and TRBJ2-3, is EAGVAQSPRYKIIEKRQSVAFWCNPISGHATLYWYQQILGQGPKLLIQFQNNGVVDDSQLPKDRFSAERLKGVDSTLKIQPAKLEDSAVYLCASSPGTSGRIREYFGPGTRLTVL.